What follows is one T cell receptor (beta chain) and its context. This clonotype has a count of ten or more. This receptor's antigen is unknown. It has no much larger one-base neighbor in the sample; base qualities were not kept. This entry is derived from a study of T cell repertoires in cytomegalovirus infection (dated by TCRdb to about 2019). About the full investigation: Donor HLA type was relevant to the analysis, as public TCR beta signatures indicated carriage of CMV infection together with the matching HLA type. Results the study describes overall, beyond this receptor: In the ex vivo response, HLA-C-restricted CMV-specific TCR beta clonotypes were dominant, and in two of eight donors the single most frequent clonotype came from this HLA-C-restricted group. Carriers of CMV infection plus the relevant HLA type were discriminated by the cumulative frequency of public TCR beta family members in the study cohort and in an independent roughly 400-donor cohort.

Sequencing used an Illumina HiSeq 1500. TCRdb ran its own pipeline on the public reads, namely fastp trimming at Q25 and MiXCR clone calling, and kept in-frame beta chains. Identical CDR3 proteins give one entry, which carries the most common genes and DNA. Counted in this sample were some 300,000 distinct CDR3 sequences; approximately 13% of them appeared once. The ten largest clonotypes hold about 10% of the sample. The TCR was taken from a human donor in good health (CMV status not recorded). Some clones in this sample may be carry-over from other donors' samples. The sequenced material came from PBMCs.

This receptor has the CDR3 CASSFIPQETQYF. The DNA reads as follows: TGTGCCAGCAGCTTCATACCTCAAGAGACCCAGTACTTC. The sequence links TRBV7-2 to TRBJ2-5, with the D gene not clear enough to name. The CDR3 covers 13 residues, taking in both the cysteine and the phenylalanine. The sequence is cut down to CDR3 DNA, 39 bases in frame from base 1. CDR1 is given as SGHTA and CDR2 as FQGNSA, both from the germline V gene. The V end loses 3 bases and the J end loses 2 bases, and a stretch of 7 bases separates them.